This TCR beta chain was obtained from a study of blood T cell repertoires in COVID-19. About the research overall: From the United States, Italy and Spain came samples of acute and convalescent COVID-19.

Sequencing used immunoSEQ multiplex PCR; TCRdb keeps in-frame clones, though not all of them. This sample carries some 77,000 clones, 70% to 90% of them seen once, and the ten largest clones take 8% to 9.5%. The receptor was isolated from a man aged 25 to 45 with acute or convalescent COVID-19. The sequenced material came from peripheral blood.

The CDR3 DNA reads as TGTGCCAGCAGGCGGGGGGCCGGGGAGACCCAGTACTTC. Translated: CASRRGAGETQYF. This chain joins TRBV6-5 and TRBJ2-5, with 8 bases matching TRBD2. This CDR3 comprises 13 residues. The germline V gene has CDR1 MNHEY and CDR2 SVGAGI. V shed 6 bases, J shed 5 bases, and the junction held 5 bases outside the gene matches.